This TCR beta chain came from a study of cytomegalovirus exposure and HLA in healthy donors. Study-level information: Earlier work reported 117 million unique TCR beta sequences from about 170 million T cells.

The PCR was carried out with 60 Vbeta primers and 13 Jbeta primers. The repertoire was sequenced with immunoSEQ multiplex PCR; TCRdb's copy has only in-frame clones and lacks some. The sample carries 150,000 to 180,000 clones, roughly 74% recorded once. Losses at the gene ends were 6 bases for V and 0 bases for J; bases not matched to a gene: 8. The CDR3 runs to 17 residues. Germline assignment: CDR1 KGHSH and CDR2 LQKENI. As to this clone: Other nucleotide sequences from this sample produce the same CDR3.

Sequenced: PBMCs. The receptor was derived from a man aged 18 to 30 in good health and CMV-seronegative. The chain is built from TRBV18 and TRBJ2-6; 7 bases agree with TRBD1. The DNA of the CDR3 is TGTGCCAGCTCCCCTAGGACAGGAAACTCTGGGGCCAACGTCCTGACTTTC. Its protein product is CASSPRTGNSGANVLTF.